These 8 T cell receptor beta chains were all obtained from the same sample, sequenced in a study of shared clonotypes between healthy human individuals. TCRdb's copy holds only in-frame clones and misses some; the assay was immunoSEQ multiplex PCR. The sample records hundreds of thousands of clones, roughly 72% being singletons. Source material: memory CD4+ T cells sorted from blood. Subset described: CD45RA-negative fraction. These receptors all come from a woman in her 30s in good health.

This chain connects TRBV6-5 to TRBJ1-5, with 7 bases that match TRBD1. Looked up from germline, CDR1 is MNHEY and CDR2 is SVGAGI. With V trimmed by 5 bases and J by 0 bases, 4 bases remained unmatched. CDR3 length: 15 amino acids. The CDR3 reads CASSAGGLSNQPQHF. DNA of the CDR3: TGTGCCAGCAGTGCAGGGGGACTTAGCAATCAGCCCCAGCATTTT.

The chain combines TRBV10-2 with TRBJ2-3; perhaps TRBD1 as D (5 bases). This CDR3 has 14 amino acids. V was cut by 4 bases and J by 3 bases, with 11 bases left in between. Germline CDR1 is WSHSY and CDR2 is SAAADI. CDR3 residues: CASSAQGRTDTQYF. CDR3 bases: TGCGCCAGCAGTGCCCAGGGTCGGACAGATACGCAGTATTTT.

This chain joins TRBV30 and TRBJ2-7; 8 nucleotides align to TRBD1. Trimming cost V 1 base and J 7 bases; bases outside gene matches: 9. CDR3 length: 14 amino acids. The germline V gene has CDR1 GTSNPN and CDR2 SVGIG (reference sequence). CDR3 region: CAWSGGQDLFEQYF. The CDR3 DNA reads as TGTGCCTGGAGTGGGGGACAGGACTTATTTGAGCAGTACTTC.

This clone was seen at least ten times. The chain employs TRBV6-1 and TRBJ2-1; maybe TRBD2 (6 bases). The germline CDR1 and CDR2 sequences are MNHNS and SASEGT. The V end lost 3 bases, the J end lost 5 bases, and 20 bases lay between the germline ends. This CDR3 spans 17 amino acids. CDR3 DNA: TGTGCCAGCAGTGACCATGGAGGGTTGGGGTCACACAATGAGCAGTTCTTC. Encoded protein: CASSDHGGLGSHNEQFF.

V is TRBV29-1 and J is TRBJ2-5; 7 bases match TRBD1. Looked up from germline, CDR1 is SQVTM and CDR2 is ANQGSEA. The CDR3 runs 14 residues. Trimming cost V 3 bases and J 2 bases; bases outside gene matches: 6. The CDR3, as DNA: TGCAGCGTTGACGTAACAGGGGCGCAAGAGACCCAGTACTTC. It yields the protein CSVDVTGAQETQYF.

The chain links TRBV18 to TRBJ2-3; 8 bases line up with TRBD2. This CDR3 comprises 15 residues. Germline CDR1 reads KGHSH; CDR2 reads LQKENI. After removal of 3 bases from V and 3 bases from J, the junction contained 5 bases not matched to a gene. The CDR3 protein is CASSPLAGTTDTQYF. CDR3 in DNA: TGTGCCAGCTCACCCTTAGCGGGAACGACAGATACGCAGTATTTT.

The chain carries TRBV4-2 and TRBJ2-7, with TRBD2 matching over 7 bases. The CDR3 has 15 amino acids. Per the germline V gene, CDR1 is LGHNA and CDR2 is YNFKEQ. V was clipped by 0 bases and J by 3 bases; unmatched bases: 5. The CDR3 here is CASSQEGTMGYEQYF. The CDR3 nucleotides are TGTGCCAGCAGCCAAGAAGGGACTATGGGCTACGAGCAGTACTTC.

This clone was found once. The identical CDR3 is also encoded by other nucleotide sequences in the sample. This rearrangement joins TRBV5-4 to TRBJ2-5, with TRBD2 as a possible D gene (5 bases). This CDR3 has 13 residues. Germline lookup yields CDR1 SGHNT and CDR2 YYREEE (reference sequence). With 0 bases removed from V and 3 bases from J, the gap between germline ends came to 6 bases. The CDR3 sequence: CASSLAAEETQYF. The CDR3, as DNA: TGTGCCAGCAGCTTGGCAGCGGAAGAGACCCAGTACTTC.